The 10 T cell receptor beta chains reported below all come from one sample, sequenced in a study of T cell clonotyping in hematopoietic cell transplantation. TCRdb's table, derived via immunoSEQ multiplex PCR, lists solely in-frame clones and lacks some. The sample gives about 17,000 clones, 80% to 95% of which show up once; over 4.5% is in the top ten. Sequenced input: peripheral blood mononuclear cells. These TCRs come from a man aged 40-55 years in good health. Some clones in this sample may be carry-over from other donors' samples.

This sequence joins TRBV7-6 and TRBJ2-3, with TRBD2 matching over 12 bases. Germline-derived CDR1 and CDR2 are SGHVS and FNYEAQ. CDR3 size: 16 residues. V lost 0 bases and J lost 8; bases outside the gene matches: 6. The CDR3 DNA reads as TGTGCCAGCAGCTTAGCGCAACTAGCGGGAGGAGGTACGCAGTATTTT. Protein: CASSLAQLAGGGTQYF.

The gene calls are TRBV30 and TRBJ1-2, with unresolved D. The CDR3 has 11 amino acids. The V end was cut by 0 bases, the J end by 6 bases, with 5 bases between. CDR1 is GTSNPN, CDR2 SVGIG, per germline (reference sequence). CDR3 nucleotides: TGTGCCTGGAGTGTACTTGATGGCTACACCTTC. Translating it yields CAWSVLDGYTF.

This rearrangement joins TRBV5-1 to TRBJ1-1; D is uncertain. The CDR3 runs 13 residues. The V gene's germline CDR1 is SGHRS and CDR2 YFSETQ. V lost 3 bases, J lost 1 base, and 7 bases lay in between. The CDR3 protein is CASSSQTNTEAFF. The CDR3 bases are TGCGCCAGCAGCTCACAGACGAACACTGAAGCTTTCTTT.

V is TRBV5-1 and J is TRBJ2-1; D possibly corresponds to TRBD2 (6 bases). The CDR3 consists of 15 residues. V lost 0 bases to trimming and J lost 6 bases, with 13 bases between them. The germline CDR1 and CDR2 sequences are SGHRS and YFSETQ. CDR3 nucleotide sequence: TGCGCCAGCAGCTTGGACACTAGCCGGGGCAATGAGCAGTTCTTC. Translating it yields CASSLDTSRGNEQFF. The entire variable domain, with the rest obtained from reference TRBV5-1 and TRBJ2-1, is as follows: KAGVTQTPRYLIKTRGQQVTLSCSPISGHRSVSWYQQTPGQGLQFLFEYFSETQRNKGNFPGRFSGRQFSNSRSEMNVSTLELGDSALYLCASSLDTSRGNEQFFGPGTRLTVL.

The chain recombines TRBV7-2 with TRBJ1-2; TRBD1 aligns across 7 bases. This CDR3 region has 13 residues. Trimming removed 4 bases from V and 3 bases from J; junction bases left unmatched: 2. The germline CDR1 and CDR2 sequences are SGHTA and FQGNSA. CDR3 nucleotide sequence: TGTGCCAGCAGCTCCACAGGGGACTATGGCTACACCTTC. It codes for CASSSTGDYGYTF.

The chain has TRBV27 and TRBJ2-7, with TRBD2 matching 8 bases. Germline CDR1 is MNHEY and CDR2 is SMNVEV (reference sequence). V trimming: 5 bases; J trimming: 0 bases; junction bases outside the gene matches: 6. The CDR3 runs to 15 residues. This chain's CDR3 is CASSPASGSSYEQYF. The CDR3 region has the DNA TGTGCCAGCAGTCCCGCCAGCGGGAGCTCCTACGAGCAGTACTTC.

The gene calls are TRBV5-1 and TRBJ2-3; TRBD2 aligns across 10 bases. Trimming took 3 bases from V and 0 from J; bases not matched to a gene: 4. The germline gives CDR1 SGHRS, CDR2 YFSETQ. This CDR3 is built from 16 residues. CDR3 DNA: TGCGCCAGCAGCTCCGGGACTAGCGAGAGCACAGATACGCAGTATTTT. Translating it yields CASSSGTSESTDTQYF.

Points on this clone: Different DNA sequences within this sample yield the same CDR3. The chain combines TRBV2 with TRBJ2-7, with unresolved D. The CDR3 totals 11 residues. The germline V gene encodes CDR1 SNHLY and CDR2 FYNNEI. The V end was cut by 4 bases, the J end by 3 bases, with 4 bases between. CDR3 sequence: CASSVGYEQYF. The CDR3 nucleotides are TGTGCCAGCAGTGTGGGCTACGAGCAGTACTTC.

The rearrangement joins TRBV29-1 to TRBJ2-7; the D gene is possibly TRBD1 (6 bases). Germline V gives CDR1 SQVTM, CDR2 ANQGSEA. Trimming cost V 6 bases and J 0 bases, with 6 bases left between them. This CDR3 comprises 11 residues. CDR3 nucleotides: TGCAGCGTGGACAGCTCCTACGAGCAGTACTTC. Translated, it gives CSVDSSYEQYF.

In its sample, this clone was seen once. The chain has TRBV30 and TRBJ2-3; 10 nucleotides align to TRBD1. Germline V gene data show CDR1 as GTSNPN and CDR2 as SVGIG (reference sequence). The CDR3 runs to 14 residues. The J segment lost 4 bases and the V segment lost 4 bases, leaving 5 bases of the junction unmatched. CDR3 sequence (DNA): TGTGCCTGGAATTCCGGACAGGGGGCAGATACGCAGTATTTT. Protein product: CAWNSGQGADTQYF.